This TCR beta chain is from a study of post-analysis software for immune sequencing data. Points from the study as a whole: Normalized Chao1 diversity was significantly reduced in patients versus controls. A handful of TRBV segments were significantly more frequent in patients than in controls. TRBV5-6, TRBV5-1 and TRBV20-1 were among these segments.

Unique molecular identifiers had been added to the TCR beta cDNA libraries. One entry per CDR3 protein results from TCRdb running MiXCR on the PCR reads. The table lists roughly 580,000 distinct CDR3 sequences, 40% to 50% of them singletons. V was trimmed by 4 bases and J by 0 bases, leaving 14 bases between them. Looked up from germline, CDR1 is SGHKS and CDR2 is YYEKEE (reference sequence). The CDR3 covers 16 residues. This clonotype was detected a few times. Its antigen is still unknown. The TCR sequence derives from a girl under 18 with multiple sclerosis. The chain uses TRBV5-5 and TRBJ2-1, with D possibly matching TRBD2 (5 bases). The sample was blood. For the CDR3, the DNA is TGTGCCAGCAGCAGAAGGACTCTGAGCTCCTACAATGAGCAGTTCTTC. It yields the protein CASSRRTLSSYNEQFF.